One and the same sample provided the 15 T cell receptor beta chains below, sequenced in a study of identical twins. Each CDR3 protein gets one entry after TCRdb re-called the 5' RACE reads with MiXCR. The sample contains roughly 190,000 distinct CDR3 sequences, less than 20% of which appear only once. These same records also appear under a second study, on T cells expressing NK-cell markers.

Sequences were obtained from CD8+ T cells sorted from blood. These receptors came from a young woman in good health.

This clonotype has more than one count but fewer than ten. The chain links TRBV27 to TRBJ2-1; TRBD1 aligns across 9 bases. Germline trimming cut 4 bases from V and 8 bases from J; bases unmatched to any gene: 9. The CDR3 runs to 15 residues. CDR1 MNHEY and CDR2 SMNVEV come from the germline V gene (reference sequence). CDR3 in DNA: TGTGCCAGCAGTTATACCGGGACAGGGAGCGATGAGCAGTTCTTC. Amino acid sequence: CASSYTGTGSDEQFF.

This clonotype was recorded a few times. The chain is built from TRBV9 and TRBJ2-5, with D tentatively TRBD1 (6 bases). V was cut by 3 bases and J by 0 bases, with 12 bases left in between. This CDR3 has 15 amino acids. Germline V lookup: CDR1 SGDLS, CDR2 YYNGEE. This CDR3 reads CASSETGQNQETQYF. DNA of the CDR3: TGTGCCAGCAGCGAAACGGGACAAAACCAAGAGACCCAGTACTTC. The whole variable domain, remainder taken from reference TRBV9 and TRBJ2-5, is DSGVTQTPKHLITATGQRVTLRCSPRSGDLSVYWYQQSLDQGLQFLIQYYNGEERAKGNILERFSAQQFPDLHSELNLSSLELGDSALYFCASSETGQNQETQYFGPGTRLLVL.

The CDR3 DNA reads TGTGCCAGCAGCTCGGCACGTAGCAATCAGCCCCAGCATTTT. Protein sequence: CASSSARSNQPQHF. J is TRBJ1-5 and V is TRBV7-9; D is unclear. The V and J ends lost 4 bases and 0 bases respectively, with 7 bases between them. Germline-derived CDR1 and CDR2 are SEHNR and FQNEAQ (reference sequence). This CDR3 has 14 residues.

The chain recombines TRBV12-3 or TRBV12-4 with TRBJ2-3, with a tentative D call TRBD2 (5 bases). There are 13 residues in the CDR3. V was cut by 6 bases and J by 6 bases, with 13 bases left in between. CDR3 DNA sequence: TGTGCCAGCAGACCGGGGTACGGGGATACGCAGTATTTT. Translating gives CASRPGYGDTQYF.

This clonotype has just a few counts. V and J are TRBV12-3 or TRBV12-4 and TRBJ1-2; 7 bases fit TRBD1. Trimming at V came to 7 bases and at J to 0 bases, leaving 5 bases not matched to a gene. The CDR3 consists of 14 residues. The CDR3 loop is CASTLGTANYGYTF. CDR3 nucleotides: TGTGCCAGCACCCTTGGGACAGCTAACTATGGCTACACCTTC.

The V gene is TRBV5-1, the J gene TRBJ2-2; no definite D call. Trimming stripped 4 bases from V and 1 base from J, with 8 bases between. CDR1 is SGHRS, CDR2 YFSETQ, per germline. The CDR3 covers 14 residues. This CDR3 is CASSTRQNTGELFF. The CDR3 nucleotides are TGCGCCAGCAGCACCCGACAGAACACCGGGGAGCTGTTTTTT.

The table lists this clonotype with a few counts. The CDR3 DNA reads as TGTGCCAGCAGCCAATACAGGTTCCGGAGGAGCACTGAAGCTTTCTTT. It is translated as CASSQYRFRRSTEAFF. This chain connects TRBV5-6 to TRBJ1-1; D is perhaps TRBD1 (5 bases). CDR1 is SGHDT, CDR2 YYEEEE, per germline. Trimming removed 4 bases at V and 4 bases at J, with 20 bases between. The CDR3 totals 16 residues.

The V and J genes are TRBV7-9 and TRBJ2-3; no definite D call. Trimming stripped 4 bases from V and 3 bases from J, with 8 bases between. CDR1 SEHNR and CDR2 FQNEAQ come from the germline V gene (reference sequence). The CDR3 covers 13 residues. DNA of the CDR3: TGTGCCAGCAGCTCCCTCTTGACAGATACGCAGTATTTT. This gives the protein CASSSLLTDTQYF.

This clonotype was seen more than once but under ten times. The chain carries TRBV7-9 and TRBJ2-1, with D tentatively TRBD2 (6 bases). CDR1 and CDR2 (germline): SEHNR, FQNEAQ (reference sequence). Between the trimmed V and J ends, which lost 2 bases and 5 bases, there was a span of 7 bases. This CDR3 spans 13 amino acids. This CDR3 is CASSLREHNEQFF. As DNA, the CDR3 is TGTGCCAGCAGCTTACGGGAGCACAATGAGCAGTTCTTC.

The table lists this clonotype with a few counts. Germline is not matched at one junction end, which may reflect a read error. This chain uses TRBV3-1 with TRBJ2-7; possible D gene TRBD2, 5 bases. The CDR3 is 14 amino acids. Germline CDR1 LGHDT, CDR2 YNNKEL (reference sequence). In DNA form, the CDR3 reads TGTGCCAGCAGCCAAGACTGGGGAGACTACGAGCAGTGCTTC. As protein: CASSQDWGDYEQCF.

This clonotype was observed many times. The chain is built from TRBV3-1 and TRBJ2-3, with TRBD2 matching 10 bases. The trim removed 4 bases at V and 2 bases at J, leaving 6 bases unmatched. In germline, CDR1 is LGHDT, CDR2 YNNKEL (reference sequence). The CDR3 is 16 residues long. This CDR3 is CASSPVLAGVTDTQYF. CDR3 in DNA: TGTGCCAGCAGCCCTGTCCTAGCGGGGGTCACAGATACGCAGTATTTT.

This sequence joins TRBV20-1 and TRBJ2-1; 7 nucleotides line up with TRBD2. The J segment lost 3 bases and the V segment lost 1 base, leaving 6 bases of the junction unmatched. The length of the CDR3 is 15 residues. Germline V gene sequence: CDR1 DFQATT, CDR2 SNEGSKA (reference sequence). The CDR3: CSARVPTSDYNEQFF. The CDR3 nucleotides are TGCAGTGCTAGAGTCCCTACTAGCGACTACAATGAGCAGTTCTTC.

The sample holds a few counts of this clonotype. The chain carries TRBV5-1 and TRBJ2-5; TRBD2 matches 13 bases. V lost 4 bases to trimming and J lost 4 bases; unmatched junction nucleotides: 7. In germline, CDR1 is SGHRS, CDR2 YFSETQ. The CDR3 sequence is 16 residues long. The CDR3 DNA follows: TGCGCCAGCAGCCCGGGACTAGCGGGACAAGGAGAGACCCAGTACTTC. Translation gives CASSPGLAGQGETQYF.

The CDR3, as DNA: TGTGCCAGCAGCCCAGAGGGGGCTAGCGGGAGGGCCGTAAACAATGAGCAGTTCTTC. Protein sequence: CASSPEGASGRAVNNEQFF. The chain employs TRBV9 and TRBJ2-1; TRBD2 aligns across 12 bases. Germline V gene lookup returns CDR1 SGDLS and CDR2 YYNGEE. V was pared by 4 bases and J by 5 bases, with 16 bases of the junction left unmatched. The CDR3 spans 19 residues.

This clonotype was observed a few times. The chain joins TRBV12-3 or TRBV12-4 to TRBJ2-1; TRBD2 matches at 10 bases. This CDR3 is 16 amino acids long. J was trimmed by 7 bases and V by 7 bases; bases with no gene match: 13. The CDR3 coding sequence is TGTGCCAGCACCCCGGGTGAGCGGGAGGGGGCGAATGAGCAGTTCTTC. As protein: CASTPGEREGANEQFF.